These 2 T cell receptor beta chains were all obtained from the same sample, sequenced in a study of human T cells and chemical hapten exposure. TCRdb fed the RACE reads into MiXCR, producing one record per CDR3 protein. This table holds 150,000 to 200,000 distinct CDR3 sequences, 13% to 15% found once. Sample time point: patch test 1, 2 weeks after DPC sensitization. The treatment denotes: therapeutic diphenylcyclopropenone sensitization with weekly scalp DPC. This material consisted of whole blood, taken in connection with sensitization to the hapten diphenylcyclopropenone (DPC). These receptors were collected from a woman in her 30s with alopecia areata. Some clones in this sample may be carry-over from other donors' samples.

Many counts were recorded for this clonotype. The rearrangement uses TRBV18 and TRBJ2-3; D is undetermined. Germline CDR1 and CDR2: KGHSH and LQKENI. The CDR3 totals 13 residues. The ends were cut back, 6 bases at V and 3 bases at J, with 10 bases in the middle. The CDR3 loop reads CASSPGVTDTQYF. CDR3 sequence (DNA): TGTGCCAGCTCTCCGGGTGTTACAGATACGCAGTATTTT.

This clonotype was picked up a small number of times. The gene calls are TRBV6-5 and TRBJ2-1; 11 nucleotides align to TRBD2. Germline CDR1 is MNHEY and CDR2 is SVGAGI. There are 17 residues in the CDR3. Germline trimming cut 6 bases from V and 8 bases from J; bases unmatched to any gene: 15. CDR3 sequence reads: CASSLRGFGSGRDEQFF. The CDR3 DNA sequence: TGTGCCAGCAGCCTCAGGGGCTTTGGTAGCGGGAGGGATGAGCAGTTCTTC.